What follows are 7 T cell receptor beta chains derived from one specimen sequenced in a study of blood T cell repertoires in COVID-19. The assay was immunoSEQ multiplex PCR, and TCRdb's table has in-frame clones only and misses some. The sample lists around 230,000 clones, 70% to 85% occurring once. Material: peripheral blood. The receptor set was obtained from a man aged 40-50 years who had recovered from COVID-19.

The rearrangement joins TRBV2 to TRBJ2-1; D remains ambiguous. Deletions cut 2 bases from V and 15 bases from J, with 11 bases between. Germline lookup yields CDR1 SNHLY and CDR2 FYNNEI. This CDR3 has 11 residues. The CDR3 DNA reads as TGTGCCAGCAGTGAATTGACTGATGCGTTCTTC. Protein: CASSELTDAFF.

The chain has TRBV7-9 and TRBJ2-7, with TRBD2 identical over 12 bases. This CDR3 contains 13 residues. Trimming at V came to 5 bases and at J to 5 bases, leaving 1 base not matched to a gene. Germline values: CDR1 SEHNR, CDR2 FQNEAQ (reference sequence). The CDR3 protein is CASSRTSGNEQYF. CDR3 DNA: TGTGCCAGCAGCCGGACTAGCGGGAACGAGCAGTACTTC.

The V and J genes are TRBV18 and TRBJ2-2, with D perhaps TRBD1 (5 bases). This CDR3 is 14 amino acids long. V dropped 4 bases and J dropped 7 bases, with 13 bases sitting between them. CDR1 is KGHSH and CDR2 is LQKENI in the germline V gene. The CDR3 region is CASSRDQGHGELFF. As DNA, the CDR3 is TGTGCCAGCTCACGCGACCAGGGCCACGGGGAGCTGTTTTTT.

The V gene is TRBV7-9, the J gene TRBJ2-5, with D possibly being TRBD2 (6 bases). The germline V gene encodes CDR1 SEHNR and CDR2 FQNEAQ (reference sequence). The CDR3 spans 16 residues. V was shortened by 0 bases and J by 2 bases, with 13 bases between the two germline ends. DNA for the CDR3: TGTGCCAGCAGCTTAGCGGCGGGGCATCCTCAAGAGACCCAGTACTTC. This encodes CASSLAAGHPQETQYF.

This chain links TRBV7-8 with TRBJ1-2, with D tentatively TRBD1 (5 bases). V was cut by 5 bases and J by 4 bases, with 14 bases left in between. The CDR3 spans 14 residues. CDR1 SGHVS and CDR2 FQNEAQ come from the germline V gene. The CDR3 loop is CASSGTGRGYGYTF. As DNA, the CDR3 is TGTGCCAGCAGCGGCACCGGGAGGGGCTATGGCTACACCTTC.

The CDR3 DNA sequence: TGTGCCAGCTCACCACCGGTGGGACAGCTGCTCCAAGAGACCCAGTACTTC. Its translation: CASSPPVGQLLQETQYF. The chain has TRBV18 and TRBJ2-5; TRBD1 agrees at 7 bases. This CDR3 has 17 residues. Looked up from germline, CDR1 is KGHSH and CDR2 is LQKENI. Trimming took 0 bases from V and 1 from J; bases not matched to a gene: 8.

This chain's CDR3 is CASSPSGQGANYGYTF. CDR3 nucleotide sequence: TGTGCCAGCAGCCCCTCCGGACAGGGGGCGAACTATGGCTACACCTTC. This chain links TRBV11-3 with TRBJ1-2, with 11 positions matching TRBD1. The CDR3 has 16 amino acids. Trimming at V came to 5 bases and at J to 2 bases, leaving 7 bases not matched to a gene. Germline V gives CDR1 SGHNT, CDR2 YENEEA. Using reference TRBV11-3 and TRBJ1-2 for the parts outside the CDR3, the full variable domain is EAGVVQSPRYKIIEKKQPVAFWCNPISGHNTLYWYLQNLGQGPELLIRYENEEAVDDSQLPKDRFSAERLKGVDSTLKIQPAELGDSAVYLCASSPSGQGANYGYTFGSGTRLTVV.